This is a list of T cell receptor beta chains from one sample in a study of identical twins. TCRdb re-analysed the 5' RACE reads in MiXCR, keeping a single row per CDR3 protein. The repertoire holds about 890,000 distinct CDR3 sequences, approximately 13% seen once, with around 1.5% in the top ten. The same data also contributed to another study, on yellow fever vaccine responses in identical twins.

The sample consisted of PBMCs. These receptors were collected from a woman aged 18-29 years in good health. CDR3s include the opening cysteine and the closing phenylalanine or tryptophan. Each record gives: V gene, D gene, J gene, clone size, CDR3 protein, CDR3 DNA. A D gene is named only where the DNA matches it firmly. The size field is filled for only some rows; it gives once, few, many or a size class.

V: TRBV7-9
D: .
J: TRBJ2-2
size: many
CDR3: CASSSGLVGELFF
DNA: TGTGCCAGCAGTTCCGGACTGGTGGGGGAGCTGTTTTTT

V: TRBV7-9
D: .
J: TRBJ2-3
size: few
CDR3: CASSLSPNTDTQYF
DNA: TGTGCCAGCAGCTTATCCCCTAATACAGATACGCAGTATTTT

V: TRBV7-9
D: TRBD2
J: TRBJ2-2
size: .
CDR3: CASSKTAGGFTGELFF
DNA: TGTGCCAGCAGCAAAACAGCGGGGGGGTTCACCGGGGAGCTGTTTTTT

V: TRBV9
D: TRBD1
J: TRBJ2-2
size: few
CDR3: CASSATGGYTGELFF
DNA: TGTGCCAGCAGCGCGACAGGGGGGTACACCGGGGAGCTGTTTTTT

V: TRBV5-4
D: .
J: TRBJ1-2
size: .
CDR3: CASSRGREYGYTF
DNA: TGTGCCAGCAGCCGCGGTAGGGAGTATGGCTACACCTTC

V: TRBV12-3/TRBV12-4
D: .
J: TRBJ2-1
size: .
CDR3: CASTFTLSRANEQFF
DNA: TGTGCCAGCACCTTTACCCTAAGTAGGGCCAATGAGCAGTTCTTC

V: TRBV7-2
D: .
J: TRBJ2-3
size: .
CDR3: CASSLWGSTDTQYF
DNA: TGTGCCAGCAGCTTATGGGGCTCCACAGATACGCAGTATTTT

V: TRBV10-1
D: .
J: TRBJ1-2
size: .
CDR3: CASSAGHGGYGYTF
DNA: TGCGCCAGCAGTGCGGGGCATGGTGGCTATGGCTACACCTTC

V: TRBV28
D: TRBD1
J: TRBJ1-1
size: few
CDR3: CASSLGQGPTEAFF
DNA: TGTGCCAGCAGTCTCGGACAGGGCCCCACTGAAGCTTTCTTT

V: TRBV4-2
D: .
J: TRBJ1-1
size: many
CDR3: CASSQDGVRGGTEAFF
DNA: TGTGCCAGCAGCCAAGATGGTGTCAGGGGCGGCACTGAAGCTTTCTTT

V: TRBV6-2/TRBV6-3
D: TRBD2
J: TRBJ2-3
size: .
CDR3: CASRSSGRARTDTQYF
DNA: TGTGCCAGCAGATCAAGCGGGAGGGCCAGGACAGATACGCAGTATTTT

V: TRBV20-1
D: TRBD1
J: TRBJ2-5
size: few
CDR3: CSAVGTAETQYF
DNA: TGCAGTGCTGTCGGGACAGCAGAGACCCAGTACTTC

V: TRBV6-6
D: TRBD1
J: TRBJ2-3
size: many
CDR3: CASTGGTDTQYF
DNA: TGTGCCAGTACAGGGGGGACAGATACGCAGTATTTT

V: TRBV20-1
D: .
J: TRBJ1-5
size: .
CDR3: CSATISETQPQHF
DNA: TGCAGTGCTACGATCAGTGAGACTCAGCCCCAGCATTTT

V: TRBV20-1
D: TRBD2
J: TRBJ2-7
size: few
CDR3: CSARGTSGRTYEQYF
DNA: TGCAGTGCTAGAGGGACTAGCGGGAGGACCTACGAGCAGTACTTC

V: TRBV4-1
D: TRBD2
J: TRBJ2-1
size: many
CDR3: CASSQFGREAYNEQFF
DNA: TGCGCCAGCAGCCAATTCGGGAGGGAGGCATACAATGAGCAGTTCTTC

V: TRBV20-1
D: .
J: TRBJ1-5
size: few
CDR3: CSAGGARGDQPQHF
DNA: TGCAGTGCGGGAGGGGCTCGAGGCGATCAGCCCCAGCATTTT

V: TRBV2
D: .
J: TRBJ2-3
size: few
CDR3: CASSEQELRTDTQYF
DNA: TGTGCCAGCAGCGAACAGGAGCTGCGCACAGATACGCAGTATTTT

V: TRBV5-5
D: .
J: TRBJ2-3
size: .
CDR3: CASSQKTELDTQYF
DNA: TGTGCCAGCAGCCAGAAAACAGAGCTGGATACGCAGTATTTT

V: TRBV12-5
D: .
J: TRBJ2-7
size: few
CDR3: CASGLFRDKEYEGAYEQYF
DNA: TGTGCTAGTGGTTTGTTCCGGGACAAAGAATATGAAGGGGCCTACGAGCAGTACTTC

V: TRBV7-9
D: .
J: TRBJ1-5
size: .
CDR3: CASSSGGVQQPQHF
DNA: TGTGCCAGCAGCTCCGGGGGGGTACAACAGCCCCAGCATTTT

V: TRBV29-1
D: .
J: TRBJ2-3
size: .
CDR3: CSVIGGPGETDTQYF
DNA: TGCAGCGTGATAGGGGGTCCGGGAGAAACAGATACGCAGTATTTT

V: TRBV12-3/TRBV12-4
D: TRBD2
J: TRBJ2-7
size: once
CDR3: CASSPRRAPRERGYEQYF
DNA: TGTGCCAGCAGTCCCCGGCGGGCGCCCCGAGAGCGGGGCTACGAGCAGTACTTC

V: TRBV12-5
D: TRBD2
J: TRBJ2-1
size: few
CDR3: CATGGTSAYNEQFF
DNA: TGTGCTACCGGGGGGACTAGCGCCTACAATGAGCAGTTCTTC

V: TRBV12-3/TRBV12-4
D: .
J: TRBJ2-1
size: few
CDR3: CASSFRQGDYNEQFF
DNA: TGTGCCAGCAGTTTCCGGCAGGGAGACTACAATGAGCAGTTCTTC

V: TRBV5-1
D: TRBD2
J: TRBJ2-2
size: .
CDR3: CATRGGVGTGELFF
DNA: TGCGCCACTCGGGGGGGAGTTGGCACCGGGGAGCTGTTTTTT

V: TRBV18
D: .
J: TRBJ1-5
size: many
CDR3: CASSPRGGAEGPQHF
DNA: TGTGCCAGCTCACCACGGGGAGGGGCCGAGGGGCCCCAGCATTTT

V: TRBV7-9
D: .
J: TRBJ2-1
size: few
CDR3: CASSGGEGRLSYNEQFF
DNA: TGTGCCAGCAGCGGGGGTGAGGGGCGGCTCTCCTACAATGAGCAGTTCTTC